Listed below are T cell receptor beta chains from one sample, sequenced in a study of technical replicates of blood from a handful of donors. Assay: immunoSEQ multiplex PCR; the TCRdb copy retains only in-frame clones and omits some. In the table there are 75,000 to 85,000 clones, about 81% of which are singletons. Sequences were obtained from PBMCs. The origin of the receptors is a human donor in good health. Some clones in this sample may be carry-over from other donors' samples. Both conserved end residues are part of each CDR3. D genes are given only for firm matches. The size of a clone is reported for some rows only, either as once, few or many, or as a class for expanded clones.

J gene: TRBJ1-2; V gene: TRBV29-1; clone size: once; D gene: .; CDR3 DNA: TGCAGCGCCAGGGGTGGGGAAGGCTACACCTTC; CDR3 protein: CSARGGEGYTF
J gene: TRBJ2-2; V gene: TRBV15; clone size: few; D gene: TRBD1; CDR3 DNA: TGTGCCACCAGGTCGCAGGGGGACACCGGGGAGCTGTTTTTT; CDR3 protein: CATRSQGDTGELFF
J gene: TRBJ2-1; V gene: TRBV5-6; clone size: .; D gene: .; CDR3 DNA: TGTGCCAGCAGCTTGGATTCTAGCGAAAACAATGAGCAGTTCTTC; CDR3 protein: CASSLDSSENNEQFF
J gene: TRBJ2-3; V gene: TRBV9; clone size: .; D gene: .; CDR3 DNA: TGTGCCAGCAGCGGGGCATTAGGTGGGGATACGCAGTATTTT; CDR3 protein: CASSGALGGDTQYF
J gene: TRBJ1-1; V gene: TRBV18; clone size: .; D gene: TRBD1; CDR3 DNA: TGTGCCAGCTCCGGCCGAGAGGGGGCTAACACTGAAGCTTTCTTT; CDR3 protein: CASSGREGANTEAFF
J gene: TRBJ2-7; V gene: TRBV6-5; clone size: few; D gene: .; CDR3 DNA: TGTGCCAGCAGTTACTCCGGAGGCGAGCAGTACTTC; CDR3 protein: CASSYSGGEQYF
J gene: TRBJ2-3; V gene: TRBV6-1; clone size: .; D gene: .; CDR3 DNA: TGTGCCACCCGGGACATTAACACAGATACGCAGTATTTT; CDR3 protein: CATRDINTDTQYF
J gene: TRBJ1-1; V gene: TRBV30; clone size: few; D gene: TRBD1; CDR3 DNA: TGTGCCTGGAGTGCCGGACAGGGTTTGGCCTGGGGAGCTTTCTTT; CDR3 protein: CAWSAGQGLAWGAFF
J gene: TRBJ2-3; V gene: TRBV7-2; clone size: .; D gene: .; CDR3 DNA: TGTGCCAGCAGCTTACGAGGGGGAGATACGCAGTATTTT; CDR3 protein: CASSLRGGDTQYF
J gene: TRBJ1-2; V gene: TRBV12-5; clone size: once; D gene: .; CDR3 DNA: TGTGCTAGTGGTTTGAGTGGGGCCGGCAACTATGGCTACACCTTC; CDR3 protein: CASGLSGAGNYGYTF
J gene: TRBJ2-5; V gene: TRBV5-1; clone size: .; D gene: .; CDR3 DNA: TGCGCCAGCAGCTCCTCAGGGGGGCAAGAGACCCAGTACTTC; CDR3 protein: CASSSSGGQETQYF
J gene: TRBJ1-1; V gene: TRBV6-1; clone size: .; D gene: .; CDR3 DNA: TGTGCCAGCAGTGAAGCACTAAGGGGGAACACTGAAGCTTTCTTT; CDR3 protein: CASSEALRGNTEAFF
J gene: TRBJ1-1; V gene: TRBV29-1; clone size: once; D gene: .; CDR3 DNA: TGCAGCGCCAAGCCAAGGGCGGGAACTGAAGCTTTCTTT; CDR3 protein: CSAKPRAGTEAFF
J gene: TRBJ1-2; V gene: TRBV9; clone size: .; D gene: .; CDR3 DNA: TGTGCCAGCAGCGCCAGTTCCTTAACAACAGGGGGCTACACCTTC; CDR3 protein: CASSASSLTTGGYTF
J gene: TRBJ2-7; V gene: TRBV29-1; clone size: .; D gene: .; CDR3 DNA: TGCAGCGTTGGGGGTCAGGGAAGATCCGAGCAGTACTTC; CDR3 protein: CSVGGQGRSEQYF
J gene: TRBJ1-2; V gene: TRBV9; clone size: .; D gene: TRBD1; CDR3 DNA: TGTGCCAGCAGCCGTGGACAGGGGGTCAACTATGGCTACACCTTC; CDR3 protein: CASSRGQGVNYGYTF
J gene: TRBJ1-5; V gene: TRBV7-6; clone size: .; D gene: .; CDR3 DNA: TGTGCCAGCAGCTCGACAGTGAATAGCAATCAGCCCCAGCATTTT; CDR3 protein: CASSSTVNSNQPQHF
J gene: TRBJ1-5; V gene: TRBV7-6; clone size: .; D gene: .; CDR3 DNA: TGTGCCAGCAGCCTGTTTGCAGGGGTTGGGGTTTTGGATCAGCCCCAGCATTTT; CDR3 protein: CASSLFAGVGVLDQPQHF
J gene: TRBJ1-6; V gene: TRBV7-6; clone size: few; D gene: .; CDR3 DNA: TGTGCCAGCAGCTTAGGAGGGTTCGGGTCACCCCTCCACTTT; CDR3 protein: CASSLGGFGSPLHF
J gene: TRBJ1-5; V gene: TRBV18; clone size: .; D gene: .; CDR3 DNA: TGTGCCAGCTCACCAGGCCAGGGCCTCAATCAGCCCCAGCATTTT; CDR3 protein: CASSPGQGLNQPQHF
J gene: TRBJ2-7; V gene: TRBV6-5; clone size: .; D gene: TRBD1; CDR3 DNA: TGTGCCAGCAGTACCTCGGACAGGGGTTTGTACGAGCAGTACTTC; CDR3 protein: CASSTSDRGLYEQYF
J gene: TRBJ1-1; V gene: TRBV23-1; clone size: .; D gene: .; CDR3 DNA: TGCGCCAGCAGTCAACCTAGGACTCGAAGGACTGAAGCTTTCTTT; CDR3 protein: CASSQPRTRRTEAFF
J gene: TRBJ2-7; V gene: TRBV29-1; clone size: once; D gene: TRBD1; CDR3 DNA: TGCAGCGTATGGACAGGGACCCACGAGCAGTACTTC; CDR3 protein: CSVWTGTHEQYF
J gene: TRBJ1-4; V gene: TRBV4-3; clone size: .; D gene: .; CDR3 DNA: TGCGCCAGCAGCCAAGAGGTACAAGGGGTAGGGCGTAATGAAAAACTGTTTTTT; CDR3 protein: CASSQEVQGVGRNEKLFF
J gene: TRBJ2-7; V gene: TRBV5-5; clone size: .; D gene: TRBD1; CDR3 DNA: TGTGCCAGCAGGTCGGACAGGGTTCGTGGTGGGGGAAAATACGAGCAGTACTTC; CDR3 protein: CASRSDRVRGGGKYEQYF